The sequence of this TCR beta chain was determined in a study of shared clonotypes between healthy human individuals (TCRdb year 2020). Notes on the research overall: A few men and two women, aged 18 to 49 years, made up the cohort. For each donor, CD4 naive and CD4 memory were each given three plates, CD8 naive was given two plates, and CD8 memory was given one plate. Each donor's leukapheresis produced roughly between roughly 0.94 and 9.5 billion PBMCs. To increase sequencing depth and limit assay-specific biases, TCR repertoire library preparation and sequencing were carried out by different laboratories using diverse techniques. Blood TCR repertoires of a handful of healthy adults were deeply sequenced to estimate repertoire size and the extent of clonotype sharing between individuals. General conclusions and limits of the study: Because the study included only a small number of donors, the genetic and exposure-history diversity represented was limited. Sampling was restricted to blood, and TCR repertoires in tissue are likely to differ from TCR repertoires in blood. When several donors were compared, the shared fraction of clonotypes was about 5.2% for naive CD4, less than 4% for naive CD8, more than 2% for memory CD4, and roughly 0.4% for memory CD8. Higher generation probabilities were observed for clonotypes shared by all four sorted-subset donors than for non-shared clonotypes. Naive subsets generally had larger estimated clonotype richness than memory subsets. Incomplete sequencing was indicated by rarefaction of sorted-subset datasets, despite the large sequencing depth. Based on pairwise subsampling, the degree of clonotype sharing among donors was expected to be affected by sequencing depth.

TCR CDR3 regions were amplified from genomic DNA by multiplex PCR using the deep immunoSEQ assay. Extracted genomic DNA from each cell subset was distributed evenly across all wells of several immunoSEQ 96-well plates, and each plate was treated as a replicate. For sorted subsets, around 200 ng genomic DNA, equal to about 30,000 T cell genomes, was loaded into each replicate PCR. Purified libraries were measured with a Qubit 3.0 fluorometer, size-checked on a Bioanalyzer 2100, and measured again with the KAPA Library Quantification kit. Every immunoSEQ 96-well plate was sequenced on a dedicated single-read 150-cycle Illumina NextSeq 550 flow cell. In the paper's pipeline: Because the immunoSEQ output included only junctional sequences and no quality scores, the filtering could not be the same as the filtering used for full-length reads. To assign V/J genes and CDR3, sequences were annotated against IMGT germline references using PyIR, a Python wrapper for IgBLAST v1.9. Any read was removed if the V/J assignment was weak (E-value above 1e-6), the CDR3 was missing, or the read contained stop codons, out-of-frame junctions, or ambiguous translated residues. A V3J clonotype was defined by an identical inferred V gene, J gene, and CDR3 amino acid sequence. The percentage overlap between two repertoires was calculated by dividing the number of shared unique clonotypes by the size of the smaller repertoire. Three approaches were used to assess repertoire richness: RTK rarefaction, the Chao1 estimator, and Recon v2.1 estimates of unobserved clonotypes. Generation probabilities for all TCRbeta clonotypes obtained by the gDNA method from a handful of donors were computed using OLGA. This immuneACCESS table, as held by TCRdb, lists in-frame sequences with V and J called but not all clones. Of the missing ones, under half trace to an unresolved V gene in checked studies; the others have no known cause. The V and J calls and clone size are taken from that table; D and trimming were inferred from the DNA. The sample table contains 2 million to 2.5 million clones; only one count was recorded for around 95% of them. The top ten clones comprise roughly 0.13% of the sample.

Healthy HIV-negative adults with no recently reported acute infections or vaccinations were included as donors. Every donor was a Caucasian adult residing in Nashville, Tennessee, USA. Magnetic negative selection was used to enrich CD4+ T cells, after which naive cells were positively selected on CD45RA and the negative fraction became the memory subset. Blood was obtained by leukapheresis, after which PBMCs were separated by Ficoll-Histopaque density gradient centrifugation and cryopreserved in liquid nitrogen vapor phase. Analytical flow cytometry was used to check the purity and quantity of each magnetically sorted T cell population. From each sorted fraction, genomic DNA was isolated and quantified by UV absorbance on a Nanodrop 2000c. Looking up the germline V gene yields CDR1 MNHEY and CDR2 SVGAGI. The germline V end is reduced by 5 bases and the J end by 4 bases; junction bases left unmatched: 5. The CDR3 holds 14 amino acids from the cysteine to the phenylalanine. Only the CDR3 portion is preserved as DNA: 42 bases, with reading frame beginning at the first base.

Concerning this clone itself: The antigen this receptor binds is unknown. The record has no base qualities; no much larger clone is one base away. The sample carries other DNA sequences with the same CDR3.

Sample: naive CD4+ T cells sorted from blood. The cell subset or site label on this specimen signifies: CD45RA+ positively selected. The V gene is TRBV6-5 and the J gene is TRBJ2-7; 10 bases in the junction line up with TRBD1. The receptor was derived from a man between 18 and 35 years old in good health. The CDR3 in this case is CASSRTGGSYEQYF. The sequenced DNA: TGTGCCAGCAGTCGGACAGGGGGTTCGTACGAGCAGTACTTC.